Following are 19 T cell receptor beta chains from one sample sequenced in a study of cytomegalovirus exposure and HLA in healthy donors. The PCR made use of 60 Vbeta and 13 Jbeta primers. The protocol was immunoSEQ multiplex PCR, while the TCRdb copy is restricted to in-frame clones and leaves out a portion. Here the sample spans over 65,000 clones, about 82% being singletons. The sequencing input was PBMCs. The receptors come from a woman aged 30 to 39 in good health and CMV-seronegative.

This chain connects TRBV15 to TRBJ2-7, with TRBD2 matching over 7 bases. Germline V gene sequence: CDR1 LNHNV, CDR2 YYDKDF (reference sequence). The CDR3 is 19 residues long. The V gene end was trimmed by 5 bases and the J gene end by 3 bases; junction bases not matched to a gene: 22. CDR3 region: CATSGLQLKDGGTYYEQYF. In DNA form, the CDR3 reads TGTGCCACCAGCGGATTACAACTAAAAGACGGGGGGACCTACTACGAGCAGTACTTC.

The genes are TRBV4-1 and TRBJ1-2; no definite D call. From germline, CDR1 is MGHRA and CDR2 YSYEKL. V was trimmed by 0 bases and J by 7 bases, leaving 12 bases between them. CDR3 length equals 14 residues. The DNA of the CDR3 is TGCGCCAGCAGCCAAGATACGACGCGGTTTGGCTACACCTTC. Translated, it gives CASSQDTTRFGYTF.

The genes are TRBV30 and TRBJ1-5; D is unclear. The CDR3 length is 12 residues. Trimming removed 1 base at V and 5 bases at J, with 6 bases between. Per germline, CDR1 GTSNPN and CDR2 SVGIG (reference sequence). The CDR3 DNA reads as TGTGCCTGGAGTGACAGATATCAGCCCCAGCATTTT. Translation: CAWSDRYQPQHF.

This rearrangement joins TRBV7-8 to TRBJ2-6; TRBD1 is a possible D gene (6 bases). V lost 4 bases and J 0 bases, leaving 16 bases between the germline ends. CDR3 size: 18 residues. Germline assignment: CDR1 SGHVS and CDR2 FQNEAQ. The CDR3 bases are TGTGCCAGCAGCTCCAACAGGGTAGGGACCTCTGGGGCCAACGTCCTGACTTTC. Its translation is CASSSNRVGTSGANVLTF.

The rearrangement uses TRBV14 and TRBJ2-7; D is unresolved. This CDR3 contains 13 residues. Germline lookup yields CDR1 SGHDN and CDR2 FVKESK. V lost 0 bases and J 2 bases, leaving 5 bases between the germline ends. The CDR3 nucleotides read TGTGCCAGCAGCCAAGACAGTACCTACGAGCAGTACTTC. Amino acid sequence: CASSQDSTYEQYF.

V is TRBV29-1 and J is TRBJ2-2; the D gene is possibly TRBD1 (6 bases). CDR1 SQVTM and CDR2 ANQGSEA come from the germline V gene. There are 15 residues in the CDR3. V gave up 6 bases and J gave up 3 bases, with 17 bases separating them. CDR3 in DNA: TGCAGCGTGCCTAGGTCCGGACAGTACACCGGGGAGCTGTTTTTT. Its translation is CSVPRSGQYTGELFF.

The V and J genes are TRBV7-9 and TRBJ1-6; tentatively, D is TRBD1 (5 bases). The V end was cut by 5 bases, the J end by 0 bases, with 14 bases between. Germline V gene sequence: CDR1 SEHNR, CDR2 FQNEAQ (reference sequence). This CDR3 spans 17 amino acids. CDR3 nucleotide sequence: TGTGCCAGCAGCCGCGGGACGGAGAGCTCCTATAATTCACCCCTCCACTTT. It specifies CASSRGTESSYNSPLHF.

This clone was picked up one time. The genes are TRBV6-1 and TRBJ2-5; D not resolved. V was pared by 4 bases and J by 5 bases, with 17 bases between. Germline V CDR1 and CDR2: MNHNS, SASEGT. The CDR3 contains 15 residues. The CDR3 here is CASSGLWATMETQYF. CDR3 DNA: TGTGCCAGCAGTGGCTTGTGGGCGACGATGGAGACCCAGTACTTC.

The chain is built from TRBV11-2 and TRBJ1-5; 9 bases line up with TRBD1. Germline lookup yields CDR1 SGHAT and CDR2 FQNNGV. This CDR3 has 15 residues. Trimming took 5 bases from V and 5 from J; bases not matched to a gene: 7. The CDR3 DNA follows: TGTGCCAGCAGCCAAACGGGACAGGGTTATCAGCCCCAGCATTTT. Translation gives CASSQTGQGYQPQHF.

J is TRBJ2-1 and V is TRBV29-1, with 9 bases fitting TRBD1. The CDR3 runs 12 residues. CDR1 SQVTM and CDR2 ANQGSEA come from the germline V gene. V dropped 4 bases and J dropped 5; count of bases not matched to a gene: 0. The DNA of the CDR3 is TGCAGCGTTGGGACAGGGGACAATGAGCAGTTCTTC. This encodes CSVGTGDNEQFF.

The gene calls are TRBV5-5 and TRBJ1-6; no firm D call. CDR1 and CDR2 (germline): SGHKS, YYEKEE (reference sequence). The ends were cut back, 0 bases at V and 3 bases at J, with 4 bases in the middle. The CDR3 has 14 residues. The CDR3 protein is CASSLDGYNSPLHF. The CDR3 nucleotides read TGTGCCAGCAGCTTGGACGGCTATAATTCACCCCTCCACTTT. The variable domain in full, completed from reference TRBV5-5 and TRBJ1-6, reads DAGVTQSPTHLIKTRGQQVTLRCSPISGHKSVSWYQQVLGQGPQFIFQYYEKEERGRGNFPDRFSARQFPNYSSELNVNALLLGDSALYLCASSLDGYNSPLHFGNGTRLTVT.

CDR3 nucleotides: TGCGCCAGCAGCTTGGCCGGCCAGGGGGCGTCCTACACCGGGGAGCTGTTTTTT. Translating it yields CASSLAGQGASYTGELFF. This chain connects TRBV5-1 to TRBJ2-2, with 8 bases identical to TRBD1. This CDR3 region has 18 residues. CDR1 is SGHRS and CDR2 is YFSETQ in the germline V gene. The trim removed 0 bases at V and 3 bases at J, leaving 10 bases unmatched.

The V and J genes are TRBV27 and TRBJ2-7, with 7 bases identical to TRBD2. This CDR3 spans 15 amino acids. V was clipped by 8 bases and J by 0 bases; unmatched bases: 10. Germline V gene sequence: CDR1 MNHEY, CDR2 SMNVEV (reference sequence). This CDR3 reads CASSHSGVSSYEQYF. The DNA of the CDR3 is TGTGCCAGCTCCCACAGCGGGGTAAGCTCCTACGAGCAGTACTTC.

This rearrangement joins TRBV2 to TRBJ2-4; 8 nucleotides agree with TRBD1. The ends lost 9 bases at V and 5 bases at J; junction bases unmatched: 9. The germline CDR1 and CDR2 sequences are SNHLY and FYNNEI. The CDR3 contains 14 residues. The CDR3 spells CARKTGAGENIQYF. DNA of the CDR3: TGTGCCAGGAAGACAGGGGCCGGGGAAAACATTCAGTACTTC.

The chain carries TRBV10-3 and TRBJ1-5; 7 bases agree with TRBD1. Germline-derived CDR1 and CDR2 are ENHRY and SYGVKD. The trim removed 4 bases at V and 4 bases at J, leaving 1 base unmatched. There are 13 residues in the CDR3. The CDR3 protein is CAISGGQNQPQHF. The CDR3 DNA reads as TGTGCCATCAGTGGGGGACAGAATCAGCCCCAGCATTTT.

The rearrangement joins TRBV7-9 to TRBJ2-7, with a tentative D call TRBD2 (6 bases). The CDR3 has 14 residues. Germline V gene sequence: CDR1 SEHNR, CDR2 FQNEAQ (reference sequence). Trimming took off 5 bases at V and 6 bases at J, with 17 bases between the two ends. CDR3 amino acids: CASSPPRRGSEQYF. The DNA for the CDR3 is TGTGCCAGCAGCCCCCCCCGGCGGGGCTCCGAGCAGTACTTC.

This chain uses TRBV15 with TRBJ2-2, with TRBD2 as a possible D gene (6 bases). The V and J ends lost 1 base and 0 bases respectively, with 12 bases between them. The CDR3 consists of 17 residues. CDR1 and CDR2 from the germline V gene are LNHNV and YYDKDF (reference sequence). DNA for the CDR3: TGTGCCACCAGCAGAGTCGGGAGCCGCGCGAACACCGGGGAGCTGTTTTTT. Amino acids: CATSRVGSRANTGELFF.

The chain uses TRBV15 and TRBJ1-1; TRBD1 might be the D (6 bases). Trimming shortened V by 2 bases and J by 8 bases, and 15 bases separated the two germline ends. The germline V gene has CDR1 LNHNV and CDR2 YYDKDF (reference sequence). The CDR3 is 14 amino acids. The chain's CDR3 is CATSRSLTGREAFF. The CDR3, as DNA: TGTGCCACCAGCAGATCCCTGACAGGACGGGAAGCTTTCTTT.

This chain uses TRBV28 with TRBJ2-2; possibly TRBD1 for D (5 bases). V lost 7 bases, J lost 0 bases, and 18 bases lay in between. Germline assignment: CDR1 MDHEN and CDR2 SYDVKM. This CDR3 is built from 17 residues. CDR3 loop: CASTWVGVSANTGELFF. DNA of the CDR3: TGTGCCAGCACCTGGGTAGGGGTATCCGCGAACACCGGGGAGCTGTTTTTT.